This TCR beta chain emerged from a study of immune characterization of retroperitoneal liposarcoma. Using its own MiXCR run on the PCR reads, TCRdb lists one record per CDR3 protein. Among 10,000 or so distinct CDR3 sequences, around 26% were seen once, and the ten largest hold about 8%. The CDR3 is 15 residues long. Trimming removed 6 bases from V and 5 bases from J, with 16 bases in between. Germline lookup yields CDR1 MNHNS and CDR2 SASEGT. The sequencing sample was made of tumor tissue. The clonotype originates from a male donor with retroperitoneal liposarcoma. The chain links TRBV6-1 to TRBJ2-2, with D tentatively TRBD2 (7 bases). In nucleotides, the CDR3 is TGTGCCAGCAGCCCCCGGGGAGGGGGAACCGGGGAGCTGTTTTTT. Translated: CASSPRGGGTGELFF.